Below are 26 T cell receptor beta chains sequenced from a single sample in a study of T cell clones after liver transplantation. The repertoire was sequenced with immunoSEQ multiplex PCR; TCRdb's copy has only in-frame clones and lacks some. The sample lists around 70,000 clones; around 92% were seen once. Sequencing used CD4+ T cells from blood, obtained about 27 months after liver transplant. Every receptor here comes from a human patient who received a liver transplant. A share of the T cells may be of graft donor origin.

In regard to this clone: One junction end does not reproduce the germline sequence, and a read error may be involved. The chain couples TRBV27 to TRBJ2-1, with 7 bases identical to TRBD1. The germline V gene has CDR1 MNHEY and CDR2 SMNVEV (reference sequence). The CDR3 runs to 15 residues. The chain's CDR3 is CASSILGTAYNEQFF. The DNA for the CDR3 is TGTGCCAGCAGTATACTTGGGACAGCCTATAATGAGCAGTTCTTC.

The rearrangement joins TRBV6-1 to TRBJ1-5; TRBD1 agrees at 8 bases. In germline, CDR1 is MNHNS, CDR2 SASEGT. The CDR3 length is 15 residues. V lost 4 bases, J lost 2 bases, and 4 bases stayed unmatched. CDR3 sequence (DNA): TGTGCCAGCAGTGTGCAGGGGGCGGGCAATCAGCCCCAGCATTTT. This encodes CASSVQGAGNQPQHF.

This clone was seen only once. The chain employs TRBV7-9 and TRBJ1-5; possibly TRBD1 for D (5 bases). V shed 5 bases and J shed 4 bases, with 9 bases lying between them. The CDR3 is 13 amino acids. CDR1 and CDR2 (germline): SEHNR, FQNEAQ (reference sequence). Here the CDR3 reads CASSRDGNQPQHF. CDR3 DNA: TGTGCCAGCAGCCGGGACGGTAATCAGCCCCAGCATTTT.

The chain is built from TRBV10-3 and TRBJ2-1; 7 nucleotides line up with TRBD1. CDR3 length: 13 amino acids. The ends lost 3 bases at V and 8 bases at J; junction bases unmatched: 4. Per the germline V gene, CDR1 is ENHRY and CDR2 is SYGVKD. CDR3 nucleotides: TGTGCCATCAGTGACCTCACAGGGGATGAGCAGTTCTTC. Translated, it gives CAISDLTGDEQFF.

The V call is TRBV15, the J call TRBJ2-2; D could derive from TRBD1 or TRBD2 (5 bases each). The CDR3 is 15 residues long. In germline, CDR1 is LNHNV, CDR2 YYDKDF (reference sequence). The V gene lost 0 bases and the J gene lost 7 bases, with 12 bases spanning the gap. CDR3 nucleotide sequence: TGTGCCACCAGCAGAGAGGGGCCAGGGAGCGGGGAGCTGTTTTTT. Its translation: CATSREGPGSGELFF.

V and J are TRBV28 and TRBJ1-4; 9 bases align to TRBD1. The CDR3 covers 15 residues. Germline V gene sequence: CDR1 MDHEN, CDR2 SYDVKM. The trim removed 5 bases at V and 5 bases at J, leaving 6 bases unmatched. This chain's CDR3 is CASSKRDRVNEKLFF. CDR3 DNA: TGTGCCAGCAGTAAGAGGGACAGGGTGAATGAAAAACTGTTTTTT. The full variable domain, in which reference TRBV28 and TRBJ1-4 provide the parts outside the CDR3, is DVKVTQSSRYLVKRTGEKVFLECVQDMDHENMFWYRQDPGLGLRLIYFSYDVKMKEKGDIPEGYSVSREKKERFSLILESASTNQTSMYLCASSKRDRVNEKLFFGSGTQLSVL.

This clone was recorded once. J is TRBJ2-1 and V is TRBV7-2, with D hard to call. CDR3 size: 11 residues. Germline loops: CDR1 SGHTA, CDR2 FQGNSA. V lost 5 bases and J lost 2, with 1 base in between. CDR3 protein: CASSPYNEQFF. The CDR3 nucleotides are TGTGCCAGCAGCCCCTACAATGAGCAGTTCTTC.

The rearrangement uses TRBV7-8 and TRBJ1-1, with D uncertain. The CDR3 runs 18 residues. Trimming cost V 6 bases and J 0 bases, with 23 bases left between them. Germline CDR1 SGHVS, CDR2 FQNEAQ. This chain's CDR3 is CASSLRAEGWRLNTEAFF. The CDR3 DNA reads as TGTGCCAGCAGTCTCCGGGCAGAGGGTTGGAGGCTGAACACTGAAGCTTTCTTT.

V and J are TRBV9 and TRBJ2-3; D call uncertain. There are 13 residues in the CDR3. Germline V gene data show CDR1 as SGDLS and CDR2 as YYNGEE. V lost 1 base to trimming and J lost 0 bases, with 3 bases between them. The CDR3 sequence: CASSVLSTDTQYF. The CDR3 DNA sequence: TGTGCCAGCAGCGTACTGAGCACAGATACGCAGTATTTT. Combining the CDR3 with reference TRBV9 and TRBJ2-3 gives the whole variable domain DSGVTQTPKHLITATGQRVTLRCSPRSGDLSVYWYQQSLDQGLQFLIQYYNGEERAKGNILERFSAQQFPDLHSELNLSSLELGDSALYFCASSVLSTDTQYFGPGTRLTVL.

The chain is built from TRBV20-1 and TRBJ1-2; no reliable D call. Germline lookup yields CDR1 DFQATT and CDR2 SNEGSKA (reference sequence). The CDR3 runs to 9 residues. V dropped 5 bases and J dropped 6 bases, with 4 bases sitting between them. The CDR3 sequence: CSAEDGYTF. DNA for the CDR3: TGCAGTGCTGAAGATGGCTACACCTTC.

This clone was detected once. This rearrangement joins TRBV11-3 to TRBJ2-2, with a possible D match to TRBD2 (6 bases). This CDR3 comprises 15 residues. Trimming removed 4 bases at V and 5 bases at J, with 14 bases between. Germline CDR1 and CDR2: SGHNT and YENEEA. CDR3 residues: CASSSREPSTGELFF. The CDR3 nucleotides read TGTGCCAGCAGCTCTCGGGAGCCGTCTACCGGGGAGCTGTTTTTT.

V gene TRBV7-6 combines with J gene TRBJ2-5; the D is unclear. Germline V CDR1 and CDR2: SGHVS, FNYEAQ. The CDR3 covers 13 residues. V was trimmed by 4 bases and J by 7 bases, leaving 13 bases between them. The CDR3 DNA reads TGTGCCAGCAGCTACCCGGGTGTAGGGACCCAGTACTTC. Its translation is CASSYPGVGTQYF.

The rearrangement joins TRBV30 to TRBJ1-1; D uncertain. The CDR3 length is 11 residues. Looked up from germline, CDR1 is GTSNPN and CDR2 is SVGIG (reference sequence). The V end was cut by 4 bases, the J end by 1 base, with 4 bases between. The CDR3 region has the DNA TGTGCCTGGACAAGGAACACTGAAGCTTTCTTT. Translating gives CAWTRNTEAFF. The variable domain in full, with the rest retrieved from reference TRBV30 and TRBJ1-1, is SQTIHQWPATLVQPVGSPLSLECTVEGTSNPNLYWYRQAAGRGLQLLFYSVGIGQISSEVPQNLSASRPQDRQFILSSKKLLLSDSGFYLCAWTRNTEAFFGQGTRLTVV.

The chain links TRBV27 to TRBJ1-2; 8 nucleotides match TRBD1. The V segment lost 3 bases and the J segment 5 bases; nucleotides outside the gene matches: 14. From germline, CDR1 is MNHEY and CDR2 SMNVEV (reference sequence). The CDR3 contains 17 residues. CDR3 sequence: CASSFSTLLTGEYGYTF. The CDR3 nucleotides read TGTGCCAGCAGTTTCTCTACCCTTTTGACAGGGGAGTATGGCTACACCTTC.

V gene TRBV11-3 combines with J gene TRBJ2-1, with 7 bases that match TRBD2. CDR3 size: 16 residues. J gave up 5 bases and V 5 bases, and 12 bases lay outside the gene matches. CDR1 is SGHNT and CDR2 is YENEEA in the germline V gene. The CDR3 region has the DNA TGTGCCAGCAGCACCGCTTCGGGAGGTACCCACAATGAGCAGTTCTTC. Residues: CASSTASGGTHNEQFF.

The gene calls are TRBV29-1 and TRBJ1-1; no definite D call. The V gene lost 3 bases and the J gene lost 11 bases, with 13 bases spanning the gap. CDR3 size: 11 residues. CDR1 SQVTM and CDR2 ANQGSEA come from the germline V gene. CDR3 sequence reads: CSVEIDSRAFF. CDR3 nucleotide sequence: TGCAGCGTTGAGATAGACTCGAGGGCTTTCTTT.

The chain recombines TRBV10-3 with TRBJ2-7; the match to TRBD1 covers 11 bases. The V segment lost 4 bases and the J segment 3 bases; nucleotides outside the gene matches: 2. Germline V lookup: CDR1 ENHRY, CDR2 SYGVKD. CDR3 length: 14 residues. The CDR3, as DNA: TGTGCCATCAGTGGGGACAGGGGGGACTACGAGCAGTACTTC. This encodes CAISGDRGDYEQYF.

This chain joins TRBV5-1 and TRBJ2-7, with 8 bases lining up with TRBD2. Germline assignment: CDR1 SGHRS and CDR2 YFSETQ. The CDR3 spans 15 residues. V lost 2 bases and J lost 5; bases outside the gene matches: 9. Here the CDR3 DNA reads TGCGCCAGCAGCTTACCCATGAGCGGGAGAGACGAGCAGTACTTC. It yields the protein CASSLPMSGRDEQYF.

This chain links TRBV27 with TRBJ1-3; the D is unclear. CDR3 length: 13 residues. CDR1 MNHEY and CDR2 SMNVEV come from the germline V gene (reference sequence). V lost 3 bases and J 4 bases, leaving 7 bases between the germline ends. For the CDR3, the DNA is TGTGCCAGCAGTTTCGGCAGGGGAAACACCATATATTTT. It specifies CASSFGRGNTIYF.

This chain connects TRBV7-2 to TRBJ2-5; D possibly corresponds to TRBD1 (5 bases). This CDR3 contains 14 residues. From germline, CDR1 is SGHTA and CDR2 FQGNSA. The V end lost 3 bases, the J end lost 3 bases, and 11 bases lay between the germline ends. CDR3 coding DNA: TGTGCCAGCAGCTTTAGATGGGGCAAAGAGACCCAGTACTTC. This translates into CASSFRWGKETQYF.

This chain links TRBV13 with TRBJ2-7; a weak D match, TRBD2 (5 bases). The CDR3 is 15 residues long. Germline assignment: CDR1 PRHDT and CDR2 FYEKMQ (reference sequence). Deletions cut 5 bases from V and 2 bases from J, with 16 bases between. The CDR3 DNA is TGTGCCAGCAGCCCCTCGGGGTTAACGCCCTACGAGCAGTACTTC. As protein: CASSPSGLTPYEQYF. Combining the CDR3 with reference TRBV13 and TRBJ2-7 gives the whole variable domain AAGVIQSPRHLIKEKRETATLKCYPIPRHDTVYWYQQGPGQDPQFLISFYEKMQSDKGSIPDRFSAQQFSDYHSELNMSSLELGDSALYFCASSPSGLTPYEQYFGPGTRLTVT.

The chain is built from TRBV5-1 and TRBJ2-1; D unresolved. Germline lookup yields CDR1 SGHRS and CDR2 YFSETQ. The CDR3 is 17 residues long. V was trimmed by 0 bases and J by 4 bases, leaving 17 bases between them. CDR3 amino acids: CASSLAGYADVYNEQFF. DNA for the CDR3: TGCGCCAGCAGCTTGGCGGGTTACGCGGACGTTTACAATGAGCAGTTCTTC.

For this clone: Lacking the conserved final phenylalanine or tryptophan, this CDR3 likely reflects a read error. It is unclear where the CDR3 begins or ends on the DNA, so no DNA is shown, and the CDR3 is as TCRdb lists it. The V and J genes are TRBV7-9 and TRBJ2-3. The CDR3 region is 10 residues in length, termini included. Germline CDR1 is SEHNR and CDR2 is FQNEAQ (reference sequence). The CDR3 reads CASSPHSLGI.

This clone was seen a few times. The rearrangement links TRBV2 to TRBJ1-1, with D maybe TRBD1 (5 bases). V lost 5 bases, J lost 9 bases, and 13 bases lay in between. This CDR3 has 12 residues. Germline V lookup: CDR1 SNHLY, CDR2 FYNNEI. This chain's CDR3 is CASSNTGPQAFF. CDR3 nucleotides: TGTGCCAGCAGTAACACGGGACCCCAAGCTTTCTTT.

This chain connects TRBV7-8 to TRBJ2-2, with TRBD1 matching 7 bases. V lost 5 bases to trimming and J lost 1 base; unmatched junction nucleotides: 4. Germline CDR1 and CDR2: SGHVS and FQNEAQ. This CDR3 spans 15 amino acids. The CDR3 nucleotides are TGTGCCAGCAGCCCCGGGACAGTGAACACCGGGGAGCTGTTTTTT. This translates into CASSPGTVNTGELFF.

V gene TRBV7-9 combines with J gene TRBJ2-2; tentative D call: TRBD1 (6 bases). CDR3 length: 16 residues. The V and J ends lost 5 bases and 2 bases respectively, with 15 bases between them. Germline-derived CDR1 and CDR2 are SEHNR and FQNEAQ (reference sequence). CDR3 amino acids: CASSAPIGGNTGELFF. As DNA, the CDR3 is TGTGCCAGCAGCGCTCCTATAGGGGGAAACACCGGGGAGCTGTTTTTT.